A single sample is the source of the 25 T cell receptor beta chains below, sequenced in a study of CD8+ T cells in alopecia areata. Sequencing templates came from extracted RNA that was reverse transcribed into cDNA. Sequencing used immunoSEQ multiplex PCR; TCRdb keeps in-frame clones, though not all of them. The sample consists of 100,000 or so clones, about 61% of them appearing once. This sample's treatment: oral pan-JAK inhibitor, 5-10 mg twice daily. Specimen: CD8+ T cells sorted from blood, collected at week 56, from a patient treated with tofacitinib. All receptors derive from a human donor with alopecia areata.

The chain employs TRBV27 and TRBJ2-2; D perhaps matches TRBD1 (6 bases). The CDR3 is 13 residues long. CDR1 and CDR2 from the germline V gene are MNHEY and SMNVEV (reference sequence). Trimming took 5 bases from V and 7 from J, leaving 11 bases between them. CDR3 DNA: TGTGCCAGCAGTACAGGGTATATCGGGGAGCTGTTTTTT. Translation gives CASSTGYIGELFF.

The chain is built from TRBV15 and TRBJ2-1; D is possibly TRBD1 (5 bases). In germline, CDR1 is LNHNV, CDR2 YYDKDF (reference sequence). V was clipped by 1 base and J by 7 bases, with 17 bases between them. The CDR3 covers 16 residues. The CDR3 nucleotides are TGTGCCACCAGCAGAGTTTCGGCAGGGTACCCAAATGAGCAGTTCTTC. This encodes CATSRVSAGYPNEQFF.

The count of this clone is one. The chain carries TRBV27 and TRBJ2-2; 8 nucleotides align to TRBD2. CDR1 is MNHEY and CDR2 is SMNVEV in the germline V gene (reference sequence). This CDR3 has 14 residues. V lost 8 bases, J lost 3 bases, and 5 bases stayed unmatched. The CDR3 region has the DNA TGTGCCAGCCGAGCGGGGGCCTACACCGGGGAGCTGTTTTTT. It translates to CASRAGAYTGELFF.

The genes are TRBV6-4 and TRBJ2-2, with TRBD1 as a possible D gene (6 bases). The CDR3 extends over 15 amino acids. V was shortened by 3 bases and J by 6 bases, with 14 bases between the two germline ends. Germline V gives CDR1 MRHNA, CDR2 SNTAGT. The CDR3 here is CASSELAGVSGELFF. The CDR3, as DNA: TGTGCCAGCAGTGAGTTGGCAGGGGTGTCCGGGGAGCTGTTTTTT.

This chain links TRBV6-5 with TRBJ1-6; D uncertain. The CDR3 is made up of 14 amino acids. The V and J ends lost 1 base and 8 bases respectively, with 9 bases between them. CDR1 MNHEY and CDR2 SVGAGI come from the germline V gene. CDR3 residues: CASSYWDVDSPLHF. CDR3 DNA: TGTGCCAGCAGTTACTGGGATGTGGATTCACCCCTCCACTTT.

V usage is TRBV7-3 and J usage is TRBJ1-1; 7 bases are shared with TRBD1. Looked up from germline, CDR1 is SGHTA and CDR2 is FQGTGA. V was clipped by 4 bases and J by 3 bases; unmatched bases: 5. The CDR3 consists of 14 residues. This CDR3 is CASSSHRGHTEAFF. In DNA form, the CDR3 reads TGTGCCAGCAGCTCGCACAGGGGACACACTGAAGCTTTCTTT.

The sample holds one count of this clone. This chain connects TRBV7-9 to TRBJ1-1; possibly TRBD1 for D (6 bases). This CDR3 comprises 11 residues. Trimming shortened V by 5 bases and J by 7 bases, and 8 bases separated the two germline ends. Per germline, CDR1 SEHNR and CDR2 FQNEAQ (reference sequence). CDR3 sequence (DNA): TGTGCCAGCAGCCGGACAGATGAAGCTTTCTTT. Residues: CASSRTDEAFF.

V and J are TRBV9 and TRBJ2-7; D remains unclear. Germline lookup yields CDR1 SGDLS and CDR2 YYNGEE. The CDR3 totals 15 residues. V gave up 4 bases and J gave up 2 bases, with 16 bases separating them. The CDR3 protein is CASSPPTGATYEQYF. In nucleotides, the CDR3 is TGTGCCAGCAGCCCGCCTACGGGCGCGACCTACGAGCAGTACTTC. Variable domain in full (rest from reference TRBV9 and TRBJ2-7): DSGVTQTPKHLITATGQRVTLRCSPRSGDLSVYWYQQSLDQGLQFLIQYYNGEERAKGNILERFSAQQFPDLHSELNLSSLELGDSALYFCASSPPTGATYEQYFGPGTRLTVT.

This clone was seen only a few times. V and J are TRBV7-9 and TRBJ1-1; D not certain. Per the germline V gene, CDR1 is SEHNR and CDR2 is FQNEAQ (reference sequence). Trimming removed 1 base from V and 0 bases from J, with 9 bases in between. The CDR3 extends over 15 amino acids. The CDR3 spells CASSLGLNMNTEAFF. As DNA, the CDR3 is TGTGCCAGCAGCTTAGGTCTTAACATGAACACTGAAGCTTTCTTT.

The rearrangement joins TRBV7-6 to TRBJ2-5, with D uncertain. Per the germline V gene, CDR1 is SGHVS and CDR2 is FNYEAQ. V dropped 1 base and J dropped 4 bases, with 4 bases sitting between them. CDR3 length: 12 residues. The DNA of the CDR3 is TGTGCCAGCAGCTTAGTCCCAGAGACCCAGTACTTC. It yields the protein CASSLVPETQYF.

The rearrangement joins TRBV29-1 to TRBJ2-5; D gene unclear. Germline loops: CDR1 SQVTM, CDR2 ANQGSEA. This CDR3 is 12 amino acids long. V lost 4 bases and J 2 bases, leaving 8 bases between the germline ends. CDR3 sequence (DNA): TGCAGCGTTGTTTCAGCACAAGAGACCCAGTACTTC. This encodes CSVVSAQETQYF.

V and J are TRBV29-1 and TRBJ2-1; D is undetermined. V was trimmed by 3 bases and J by 0 bases, leaving 6 bases between them. The germline gives CDR1 SQVTM, CDR2 ANQGSEA. The CDR3 extends over 13 amino acids. CDR3 coding DNA: TGCAGCGTTGACAGAAGCTCCTACAATGAGCAGTTCTTC. Translated: CSVDRSSYNEQFF.

The J gene is TRBJ1-2, the V gene TRBV5-1; the D is unclear. V was cut by 0 bases and J by 0 bases, with 6 bases left in between. This CDR3 has 14 residues. Germline V gene data show CDR1 as SGHRS and CDR2 as YFSETQ. CDR3 amino acids: CASSLATTNYGYTF. The DNA of the CDR3 is TGCGCCAGCAGCTTGGCCACGACTAACTATGGCTACACCTTC.

The chain links TRBV19 to TRBJ1-1; TRBD1 is a possible D gene (6 bases). In germline, CDR1 is LNHDA, CDR2 SQIVND (reference sequence). Trimming removed 7 bases at V and 6 bases at J, with 9 bases between. The CDR3 contains 11 residues. Here the CDR3 reads CASTRTAEAFF. In nucleotides, the CDR3 is TGTGCCAGTACCAGGACAGCTGAAGCTTTCTTT. The entire variable domain, with the rest obtained from reference TRBV19 and TRBJ1-1, is as follows: DGGITQSPKYLFRKEGQNVTLSCEQNLNHDAMYWYRQDPGQGLRLIYYSQIVNDFQKGDIAEGYSVSREKKESFPLTVTSAQKNPTAFYLCASTRTAEAFFGQGTRLTVV.

This clone was detected only a few times. The gene calls are TRBV7-9 and TRBJ2-7, with D possibly being TRBD1 (6 bases). Per germline, CDR1 SEHNR and CDR2 FQNEAQ (reference sequence). Trimming cost V 6 bases and J 4 bases, with 16 bases left between them. This CDR3 contains 14 residues. This CDR3 reads CASSYSGQIYEQYF. DNA for the CDR3: TGTGCCAGCAGTTATTCGGGACAAATATACGAGCAGTACTTC.

The chain employs TRBV5-1 and TRBJ2-2; D might be TRBD1 (6 bases). Germline CDR1 is SGHRS and CDR2 is YFSETQ. Trimming removed 1 base at V and 0 bases at J, with 7 bases between. The CDR3 is made up of 15 amino acids. The chain's CDR3 is CASSLRQANTGELFF. CDR3 nucleotide sequence: TGCGCCAGCAGCTTGAGACAGGCGAACACCGGGGAGCTGTTTTTT.

This chain joins TRBV5-6 and TRBJ1-1; D uncertain. The V end lost 0 bases, the J end lost 7 bases, and 10 bases lay between the germline ends. The CDR3 has 13 residues. CDR1 SGHDT and CDR2 YYEEEE come from the germline V gene. The CDR3 loop is CASSLGRSLEAFF. CDR3 coding DNA: TGTGCCAGCAGCTTGGGCAGGAGTCTTGAAGCTTTCTTT.

This clone was seen only a few times. The rearrangement joins TRBV25-1 to TRBJ2-5; 8 bases are a match to TRBD2. CDR3 size: 14 residues. Germline CDR1 MGHDK, CDR2 SYGVNS. The J segment lost 9 bases and the V segment lost 6 bases, leaving 12 bases of the junction unmatched. This CDR3 reads CASSPMGGTSAQYF. The CDR3 DNA reads as TGTGCCAGCAGCCCCATGGGAGGGACTAGTGCCCAGTACTTC.

The chain joins TRBV9 to TRBJ2-1, with D perhaps being TRBD1 or TRBD2 (5 bases each). V lost 9 bases and J 0 bases, leaving 19 bases between the germline ends. The CDR3 is 16 amino acids. Germline V gives CDR1 SGDLS, CDR2 YYNGEE. This CDR3 reads CATGTRPLSSYNEQFF. The CDR3 DNA reads TGTGCCACCGGGACGCGTCCTCTCAGCTCCTACAATGAGCAGTTCTTC.

The chain has TRBV18 and TRBJ2-7, with TRBD1 matching 7 bases. CDR1 and CDR2 (germline): KGHSH, LQKENI. Trimming cost V 3 bases and J 0 bases; bases outside gene matches: 5. CDR3 size: 15 residues. The CDR3 sequence: CASSPLTGDSYEQYF. The CDR3 coding sequence is TGTGCCAGCTCACCGCTAACAGGGGACTCCTACGAGCAGTACTTC.

The chain is built from TRBV4-1 and TRBJ1-1; D ambiguous. The CDR3 sequence is 12 residues long. The germline V and J ends were trimmed by 1 base and 10 bases, with 10 bases remaining between them. The germline V gene has CDR1 MGHRA and CDR2 YSYEKL. This CDR3 is CASSQAGQSAFF. The DNA of the CDR3 is TGCGCCAGCAGCCAAGCTGGGCAATCAGCTTTCTTT.

In regard to this clone: One end of the junction is discordant with germline, which a read error may explain. This rearrangement joins TRBV27 to TRBJ2-4; TRBD1 is a possible D gene (5 bases). Germline CDR1 is MNHEY and CDR2 is SMNVEV (reference sequence). The CDR3 covers 11 residues. DNA for the CDR3: TGTACCAGCAGTTTAGGGGCTGACCAGTACTTC. Its translation is CTSSLGADQYF.

The gene calls are TRBV29-1 and TRBJ2-1; 7 bases fit TRBD1. This CDR3 contains 15 residues. Losses at the gene ends were 4 bases for V and 1 base for J; bases not matched to a gene: 7. Germline values: CDR1 SQVTM, CDR2 ANQGSEA. CDR3 nucleotides: TGCAGCGTTGTGACAGGGCAGTCTTCCTACAATGAGCAGTTCTTC. Translating gives CSVVTGQSSYNEQFF.

The rearrangement links TRBV27 to TRBJ2-7; a possible D gene is TRBD2 (6 bases). The V and J ends lost 0 bases and 5 bases respectively, with 11 bases between them. The CDR3 spans 14 residues. Germline values: CDR1 MNHEY, CDR2 SMNVEV (reference sequence). CDR3 bases: TGTGCCAGCAGTTTATCGTCTTGGGGGGACGAGCAGTACTTC. Amino acids: CASSLSSWGDEQYF.

This chain joins TRBV4-2 and TRBJ2-7, with D perhaps matching TRBD1 (5 bases). Germline values: CDR1 LGHNA, CDR2 YNFKEQ. Trimming removed 4 bases at V and 1 base at J, with 11 bases between. The CDR3 consists of 14 residues. CDR3: CASSPQTVSYEQYF. CDR3 sequence (DNA): TGTGCCAGCAGCCCCCAGACAGTTTCCTACGAGCAGTACTTC.